This entry is about one T cell receptor (beta chain). Its antigen is as yet unknown. At one end the junction does not follow the germline gene, possibly because of a read error. Clones were sequenced by immunoSEQ multiplex PCR, and TCRdb holds only the in-frame ones, with some missing. This table holds roughly 70,000 clones, more than 70% found once. This specimen comes from a study of a mutant IDH1 vaccine in newly diagnosed glioma. Background on the study: Treated patients comprised 62.5% males and around 38% females, mean age about 40 years. The therapy given earlier, which was standard therapy, consisted of radiotherapy, temozolomide, or both, and most of the patients received both. Study-wide findings and caveats: Pseudoprogression apparently lacked any relation to changes in top peripheral T cell clonotypes.

Described time point: baseline, week 1 (first vaccination visit). The treatment is: pre-vaccination baseline after standard-of-care therapy. Donor diagnoses consisted of new WHO grade 3 or 4 IDH1-mutant, ATRX-lost astrocytomas. Germline V gene lookup returns CDR1 SGHRS and CDR2 YFSETQ. This CDR3 region has 12 residues. This chain links TRBV5-1 with TRBJ1-2; the D gene is possibly TRBD1 (5 bases). This clonotype was sampled from a woman between 18 and 30 years old with glioma. Some clones in this sample may be carry-over from other donors' samples. The specimen was peripheral blood mononuclear cells (PBMCs), collected from a glioma patient treated with radiotherapy, temozolomide or both. The CDR3 nucleotides read TGCGCCAGCAGCTTGCGGGACGACACTCTCCCTTTC. Protein sequence: CASSLRDDTLPF.